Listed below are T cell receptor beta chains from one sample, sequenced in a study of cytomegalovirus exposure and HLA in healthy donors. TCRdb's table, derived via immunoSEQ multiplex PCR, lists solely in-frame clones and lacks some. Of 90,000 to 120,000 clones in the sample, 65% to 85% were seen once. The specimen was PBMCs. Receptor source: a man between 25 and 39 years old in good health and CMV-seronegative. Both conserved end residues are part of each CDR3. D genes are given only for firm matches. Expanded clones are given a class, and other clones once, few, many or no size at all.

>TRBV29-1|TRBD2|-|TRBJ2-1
CSVDPGQAGGYNEQFF
TGCAGCGTTGACCCTGGACAAGCGGGGGGATACAATGAGCAGTTCTTC
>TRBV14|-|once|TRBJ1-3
CASSQDLRRGNTIYF
TGTGCCAGCAGCCAAGATTTAAGAAGGGGGAACACCATATATTTT
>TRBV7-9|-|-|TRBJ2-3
CASSSPSLGYTDTQYF
TGTGCCAGCAGCTCGCCTAGCTTGGGATACACAGATACGCAGTATTTT
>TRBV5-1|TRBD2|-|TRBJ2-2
CATKLAGGPTGELFF
TGCGCCACCAAACTAGCGGGAGGGCCCACCGGGGAGCTGTTTTTT
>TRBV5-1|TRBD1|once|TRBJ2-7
CASSIRTGPYEQYF
TGCGCCAGCAGCATTAGGACAGGGCCCTACGAGCAGTACTTC
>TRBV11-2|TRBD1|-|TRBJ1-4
CASSLATGYGEKLFF
TGTGCCAGCAGCTTAGCGACAGGGTATGGTGAAAAACTGTTTTTT
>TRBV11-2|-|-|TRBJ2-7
CASSLAPAAYEQYF
TGTGCCAGCAGCTTAGCCCCAGCGGCCTACGAGCAGTACTTC
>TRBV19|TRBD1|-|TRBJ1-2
CASSTGTDGYTF
TGTGCCAGTAGTACCGGGACAGATGGCTACACCTTC
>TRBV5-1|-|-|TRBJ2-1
CASLSEQFF
TGCGCCAGCCTATCCGAGCAGTTCTTC
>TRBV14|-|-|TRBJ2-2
CASSRSSTPGTGELFF
TGTGCCAGCAGCCGCTCTTCAACTCCCGGCACCGGGGAGCTGTTTTTT
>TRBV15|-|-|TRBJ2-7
CATSRRGAYEQYF
TGTGCCACCAGCAGACGCGGGGCCTACGAGCAGTACTTC
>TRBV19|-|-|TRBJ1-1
CASSQAAEAFF
TGTGCCAGTAGCCAGGCCGCTGAAGCTTTCTTT
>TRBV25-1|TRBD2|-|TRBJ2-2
CASSREANTGELFF
TGTGCCAGCAGCCGGGAGGCGAACACCGGGGAGCTGTTTTTT
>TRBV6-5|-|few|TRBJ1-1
CASSYSRNTEAFF
TGTGCCAGCAGTTACTCGAGAAACACTGAAGCTTTCTTT
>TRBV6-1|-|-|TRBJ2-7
CASSESLSYEQYF
TGTGCCAGCAGTGAATCCCTCTCCTACGAGCAGTACTTC
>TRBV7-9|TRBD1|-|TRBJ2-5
CASSSGTGLETQYF
TGTGCCAGCAGCTCCGGGACAGGGCTGGAGACCCAGTACTTC